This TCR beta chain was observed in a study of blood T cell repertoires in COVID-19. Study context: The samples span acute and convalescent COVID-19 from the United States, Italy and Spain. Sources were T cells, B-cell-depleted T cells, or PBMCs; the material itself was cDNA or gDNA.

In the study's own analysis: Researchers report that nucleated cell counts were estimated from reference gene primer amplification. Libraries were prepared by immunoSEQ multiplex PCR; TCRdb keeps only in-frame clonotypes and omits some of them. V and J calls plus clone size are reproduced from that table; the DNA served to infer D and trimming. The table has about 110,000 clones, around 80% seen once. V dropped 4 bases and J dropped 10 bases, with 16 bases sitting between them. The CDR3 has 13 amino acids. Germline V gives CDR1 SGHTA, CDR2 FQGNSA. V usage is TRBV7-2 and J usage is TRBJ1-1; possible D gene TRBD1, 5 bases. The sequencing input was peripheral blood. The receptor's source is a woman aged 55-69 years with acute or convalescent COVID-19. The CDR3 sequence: CASSSGAGEGAFF. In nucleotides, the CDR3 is TGTGCCAGCAGCTCCGGGGCCGGGGAGGGAGCTTTCTTT.